One and the same sample provided the 30 T cell receptor beta chains below, sequenced in a study of T cells in Graves' hyperthyroidism and ophthalmopathy. TCR beta CDR3 regions were amplified from RNA transcripts. TCR CDR3 underwent first-round RT-PCR with the HTBI primer set. MiXCR, applied by TCRdb to the multiplex PCR reads, yields one record per CDR3 protein. The sample yields about 560,000 distinct CDR3 sequences, roughly a sixth seen once. Sequenced: blood. All receptors derive from a young woman with Graves' hyperthyroidism.

This clonotype appeared many times. The chain recombines TRBV5-1 with TRBJ2-7; 11 nucleotides match TRBD1. The CDR3 length is 15 residues. Germline CDR1 reads SGHRS; CDR2 reads YFSETQ. V shed 2 bases and J 2 bases; nucleotides not matched to a gene: 3. Written as DNA, the CDR3 is TGCGCCAGCAGCTTACCGGGACAGGGGGCCTACGAGCAGTACTTC. This translates into CASSLPGQGAYEQYF.

V gene TRBV7-3 combines with J gene TRBJ2-5; the D is unclear. There are 15 residues in the CDR3. Germline-derived CDR1 and CDR2 are SGHTA and FQGTGA. V was clipped by 5 bases and J by 4 bases, with 17 bases between them. The CDR3 reads CASSPTGGPLETQYF. In nucleotides, the CDR3 is TGTGCCAGCAGCCCCACCGGCGGCCCCTTAGAGACCCAGTACTTC.

This clonotype occurred many times. V and J are TRBV7-9 and TRBJ2-3, with TRBD1 matching over 9 bases. Germline CDR1 SEHNR, CDR2 FQNEAQ (reference sequence). Germline trimming cut 10 bases from V and 1 base from J; bases unmatched to any gene: 6. The length of the CDR3 is 14 residues. The CDR3 loop is CANLGTGRTDTQYF. DNA of the CDR3: TGTGCCAATCTCGGGACAGGGCGCACAGATACGCAGTATTTT.

This chain uses TRBV24-1 with TRBJ2-2; 7 bases line up with TRBD1. V shed 10 bases, J shed 6 bases, and the junction held 1 base outside the gene matches. Germline CDR1 is KGHDR and CDR2 is SFDVKD. The length of the CDR3 is 11 residues. The DNA of the CDR3 is TGTGCCACTCAGGGGGCCGGGGAGCTGTTTTTT. Its translation is CATQGAGELFF.

The chain combines TRBV5-4 with TRBJ2-7; 8 nucleotides align to TRBD1. V lost 1 base and J lost 2; bases outside the gene matches: 2. This CDR3 is built from 14 residues. CDR1 is SGHNT and CDR2 is YYREEE in the germline V gene (reference sequence). CDR3 DNA: TGTGCCAGCAGCTTGCAGGGGGCTCCCTACGAGCAGTACTTC. Translation: CASSLQGAPYEQYF.

This clonotype was picked up many times. CDR3 region: CASSRHTSYGYTF. DNA for the CDR3: TGTGCCAGCAGTAGACACACTAGCTATGGCTACACCTTC. This rearrangement joins TRBV12-3 or TRBV12-4 to TRBJ1-2; no reliable D call. This CDR3 spans 13 amino acids. Between the trimmed V and J ends, which lost 5 bases and 4 bases, there was a span of 11 bases.

The rearrangement joins TRBV2 to TRBJ2-1, with no clear D. The germline V gene encodes CDR1 SNHLY and CDR2 FYNNEI. This CDR3 region has 9 residues. V lost 5 bases and J 13 bases, leaving 6 bases between the germline ends. Here the CDR3 reads CASSPPQFF. CDR3 DNA sequence: TGTGCCAGCAGTCCGCCCCAGTTCTTC.

This clonotype has at least ten counts. V gene TRBV12-3 or TRBV12-4 combines with J gene TRBJ2-3; 8 positions agree with TRBD2. There are 16 residues in the CDR3. The junction had 7 bases not matched to a gene; V was cut back by 3 bases and J by 2 bases. In nucleotides, the CDR3 is TGTGCCAGCAGTTTTGTGCTAGCGGGTTACACAGATACGCAGTATTTT. Translation: CASSFVLAGYTDTQYF.

This clonotype was seen only a few times. The chain joins TRBV10-3 to TRBJ2-5, with D maybe TRBD1 (6 bases). The CDR3 has 13 amino acids. Germline lookup yields CDR1 ENHRY and CDR2 SYGVKD. V was clipped by 4 bases and J by 6 bases, with 12 bases between them. The DNA of the CDR3 is TGTGCCATCAGTGGTGATACAGGGCAGACCCAGTACTTC. This encodes CAISGDTGQTQYF.

V usage is TRBV15 and J usage is TRBJ2-7; TRBD1 agrees at 9 bases. This CDR3 has 15 amino acids. From germline, CDR1 is LNHNV and CDR2 YYDKDF (reference sequence). The junction had 6 bases not matched to a gene; V was cut back by 5 bases and J by 1 base. The CDR3 loop reads CATSHNRGRSYEQYF. The DNA for the CDR3 is TGTGCCACCAGCCATAACAGGGGGCGGTCCTACGAGCAGTACTTC.

The V gene is TRBV19, the J gene TRBJ2-1; 7 positions agree with TRBD1. With V trimmed by 5 bases and J by 8 bases, 3 bases remained unmatched. This CDR3 has 12 amino acids. Germline CDR1 and CDR2: LNHDA and SQIVND (reference sequence). The chain's CDR3 is CASSEGAYEQFF. CDR3 sequence (DNA): TGTGCCAGTAGTGAGGGGGCCTATGAGCAGTTCTTC.

The chain uses TRBV6-2 or TRBV6-3 and TRBJ2-7, with a tentative D call TRBD1 (6 bases). The germline gives CDR1 MNHEY, CDR2 SVGEGT. The CDR3 length is 12 residues. Trimming removed 7 bases at V and 7 bases at J, with 14 bases between. CDR3 loop: CASTETGGEQYF. As DNA, the CDR3 is TGTGCCAGCACCGAGACAGGTGGGGAGCAGTACTTC.

This clonotype was picked up a small number of times. The chain recombines TRBV6-1 with TRBJ1-5; the D is unclear. In germline, CDR1 is MNHNS, CDR2 SASEGT. The CDR3 totals 15 residues. Trimming removed 5 bases at V and 3 bases at J, with 14 bases between. This chain's CDR3 is CASSRGAVLNQPQHF. CDR3 coding DNA: TGTGCCAGCAGTCGCGGTGCGGTACTCAATCAGCCCCAGCATTTT.

The chain is built from TRBV6-1 and TRBJ1-6, with TRBD1 matching over 9 bases. The CDR3 has 16 amino acids. J gave up 6 bases and V 6 bases, and 9 bases lay outside the gene matches. The germline CDR1 and CDR2 sequences are MNHNS and SASEGT. CDR3 in amino acids: CASRSLGQGFNSPLHF. The CDR3 nucleotides are TGTGCCAGCAGATCACTGGGACAGGGTTTTAATTCACCCCTCCACTTT.

V usage is TRBV7-9 and J usage is TRBJ2-7; 13 nucleotides align to TRBD2. This CDR3 is built from 15 residues. The trim removed 4 bases at V and 3 bases at J, leaving 3 bases unmatched. Germline V CDR1 and CDR2: SEHNR, FQNEAQ (reference sequence). CDR3 region: CASSSWTSGSYEQYF. The CDR3 DNA reads as TGTGCCAGCAGCTCTTGGACTAGCGGGAGCTACGAGCAGTACTTC.

This chain joins TRBV10-3 and TRBJ2-1, with 7 bases matching TRBD1. The trim removed 3 bases at V and 1 base at J, leaving 6 bases unmatched. CDR1 ENHRY and CDR2 SYGVKD come from the germline V gene. The CDR3 length is 16 residues. CDR3 amino acids: CAISERQGESYNEQFF. The CDR3 DNA follows: TGTGCCATCAGTGAAAGACAGGGAGAATCCTACAATGAGCAGTTCTTC.

V gene TRBV25-1 combines with J gene TRBJ2-4, with D possibly TRBD2 on 5 matching bases. Trimming shortened V by 0 bases and J by 1 base, and 19 bases separated the two germline ends. The CDR3 has 19 residues. Germline V lookup: CDR1 MGHDK, CDR2 SYGVNS. The CDR3 coding sequence is TGTGCCAGCAGTGAATATATGGGGAAAAGAGAGGGCGCCAAAAACATTCAGTACTTC. Its translation is CASSEYMGKREGAKNIQYF.

This clonotype was recorded at least ten times. V is TRBV28 and J is TRBJ1-2; 8 positions match TRBD1. The CDR3 runs 15 residues. Germline CDR1 MDHEN, CDR2 SYDVKM. The ends lost 6 bases at V and 5 bases at J; junction bases unmatched: 11. The CDR3 DNA sequence: TGTGCCAGCAGGCAGCTGGACAGGGAAGTTTATGGCTACACCTTC. It translates to CASRQLDREVYGYTF.

This clonotype was counted many times. This chain links TRBV18 with TRBJ2-5; 11 positions match TRBD2. CDR1 and CDR2 from the germline V gene are KGHSH and LQKENI. The trim removed 8 bases at V and 3 bases at J, leaving 5 bases unmatched. This CDR3 comprises 14 residues. The CDR3 is CASKKLAGEETQYF. CDR3 in DNA: TGTGCCAGCAAGAAACTAGCGGGAGAAGAGACCCAGTACTTC.

The chain is built from TRBV6-2 or TRBV6-3 and TRBJ1-5; D not certain. This CDR3 contains 13 residues. Germline V lookup: CDR1 MNHEY, CDR2 SVGEGT. V shed 0 bases and J shed 5 bases, with 5 bases lying between them. As DNA, the CDR3 is TGTGCCAGCAGTTACTCGGAGCATCAGCCCCAGCATTTT. As protein: CASSYSEHQPQHF.

Notes on this clonotype: A much larger clone lies one base from this, so it may be a read error. The chain combines TRBV4-3 with TRBJ2-1; TRBD1 aligns across 7 bases. V was pared by 3 bases and J by 5 bases, with 7 bases of the junction left unmatched. There are 15 residues in the CDR3. Looked up from germline, CDR1 is LGHNA and CDR2 is YSLEER. In DNA form, the CDR3 reads TGCGCCAGCAGCCACTCAGGGGGAACACACAATGAGCAGTTCTTC. This translates into CASSHSGGTHNEQFF.

There are a few counts of this clonotype. The rearrangement joins TRBV27 to TRBJ2-1; no reliable D call. The CDR3 contains 17 residues. V lost 6 bases and J 3 bases, leaving 21 bases between the germline ends. Germline CDR1 and CDR2: MNHEY and SMNVEV (reference sequence). The CDR3 is CASSLTGTDMVYNEQFF. The CDR3 nucleotides read TGTGCCAGCAGCCTCACGGGCACAGATATGGTCTACAATGAGCAGTTCTTC.

This clonotype was recorded a few times. V and J are TRBV12-5 and TRBJ1-2; a weak D match, TRBD1 (5 bases). The CDR3 is 10 residues long. The V end lost 11 bases, the J end lost 3 bases, and 7 bases lay between the germline ends. CDR1 LGHNT and CDR2 FRNRAP come from the germline V gene. In DNA, the CDR3 is TGTGCTGGGACGGACTATGGCTACACCTTC. Residues: CAGTDYGYTF.

The gene calls are TRBV12-3 or TRBV12-4 and TRBJ1-1, with D possibly TRBD1 on 5 matching bases. The CDR3 covers 16 residues. V was clipped by 4 bases and J by 3 bases, with 18 bases between them. DNA of the CDR3: TGTGCCAGCAGTTGGGACCCCAGGGTAGGAGACACTGAAGCTTTCTTT. Translated: CASSWDPRVGDTEAFF.

This clonotype was observed a handful of times. The chain links TRBV10-3 to TRBJ1-2, with 7 bases aligning to TRBD1. This CDR3 comprises 16 residues. Germline CDR1 is ENHRY and CDR2 is SYGVKD. Losses at the gene ends were 7 bases for V and 4 bases for J; bases not matched to a gene: 15. The CDR3 DNA reads TGTGCCATCACCCTGGGTTCACAGGGGCCGCCCTATGGCTACACCTTC. It is translated as CAITLGSQGPPYGYTF.

A few counts support this clonotype. J is TRBJ2-1 and V is TRBV18, with D possibly being TRBD1 (6 bases). Germline assignment: CDR1 KGHSH and CDR2 LQKENI. The CDR3 runs 17 residues. The V and J ends lost 1 base and 6 bases respectively, with 19 bases between them. DNA for the CDR3: TGTGCCAGCTCACCACTTAGACCAGGGGCCCCGACCAATGAGCAGTTCTTC. As protein: CASSPLRPGAPTNEQFF.

CDR3 loop: CASSQEDRVGAFF. The CDR3 DNA reads TGCGCCAGCAGCCAAGAGGACAGGGTTGGTGCTTTCTTT. V gene TRBV4-3 combines with J gene TRBJ1-1; 8 bases agree with TRBD1. Germline assignment: CDR1 LGHNA and CDR2 YSLEER. V dropped 0 bases and J dropped 11; count of bases not matched to a gene: 5. This CDR3 contains 13 residues.

The chain is built from TRBV10-2 and TRBJ2-1, with a possible D match to TRBD2 (6 bases). The CDR3 consists of 13 residues. Trimming shortened V by 5 bases and J by 6 bases, and 11 bases separated the two germline ends. Looked up from germline, CDR1 is WSHSY and CDR2 is SAAADI. The CDR3 DNA is TGCGCCAGCAGTCCCGGGGGTCGCAATGAGCAGTTCTTC. Encoded protein: CASSPGGRNEQFF.

The chain joins TRBV4-3 to TRBJ1-6, with 7 nucleotides matching TRBD1. Germline V gene lookup returns CDR1 LGHNA and CDR2 YSLEER. Trimming removed 5 bases from V and 3 bases from J; junction bases left unmatched: 4. CDR3 length: 15 residues. The CDR3 reads CASSSRDSYNSPLHF. CDR3 sequence (DNA): TGCGCCAGCAGCTCCCGGGACAGCTATAATTCACCCCTCCACTTT.

This clonotype was counted at least ten times. The DNA for the CDR3 is TGTGCCAGCATTCAACGGGGCAGGGGGTTATTGATGAACACTGAAGCTTTCTTT. Translating it yields CASIQRGRGLLMNTEAFF. The rearrangement uses TRBV6-1 and TRBJ1-1; 7 nucleotides align to TRBD1. Looked up from germline, CDR1 is MNHNS and CDR2 is SASEGT. With V trimmed by 7 bases and J by 0 bases, 17 bases remained unmatched. The CDR3 has 18 residues.